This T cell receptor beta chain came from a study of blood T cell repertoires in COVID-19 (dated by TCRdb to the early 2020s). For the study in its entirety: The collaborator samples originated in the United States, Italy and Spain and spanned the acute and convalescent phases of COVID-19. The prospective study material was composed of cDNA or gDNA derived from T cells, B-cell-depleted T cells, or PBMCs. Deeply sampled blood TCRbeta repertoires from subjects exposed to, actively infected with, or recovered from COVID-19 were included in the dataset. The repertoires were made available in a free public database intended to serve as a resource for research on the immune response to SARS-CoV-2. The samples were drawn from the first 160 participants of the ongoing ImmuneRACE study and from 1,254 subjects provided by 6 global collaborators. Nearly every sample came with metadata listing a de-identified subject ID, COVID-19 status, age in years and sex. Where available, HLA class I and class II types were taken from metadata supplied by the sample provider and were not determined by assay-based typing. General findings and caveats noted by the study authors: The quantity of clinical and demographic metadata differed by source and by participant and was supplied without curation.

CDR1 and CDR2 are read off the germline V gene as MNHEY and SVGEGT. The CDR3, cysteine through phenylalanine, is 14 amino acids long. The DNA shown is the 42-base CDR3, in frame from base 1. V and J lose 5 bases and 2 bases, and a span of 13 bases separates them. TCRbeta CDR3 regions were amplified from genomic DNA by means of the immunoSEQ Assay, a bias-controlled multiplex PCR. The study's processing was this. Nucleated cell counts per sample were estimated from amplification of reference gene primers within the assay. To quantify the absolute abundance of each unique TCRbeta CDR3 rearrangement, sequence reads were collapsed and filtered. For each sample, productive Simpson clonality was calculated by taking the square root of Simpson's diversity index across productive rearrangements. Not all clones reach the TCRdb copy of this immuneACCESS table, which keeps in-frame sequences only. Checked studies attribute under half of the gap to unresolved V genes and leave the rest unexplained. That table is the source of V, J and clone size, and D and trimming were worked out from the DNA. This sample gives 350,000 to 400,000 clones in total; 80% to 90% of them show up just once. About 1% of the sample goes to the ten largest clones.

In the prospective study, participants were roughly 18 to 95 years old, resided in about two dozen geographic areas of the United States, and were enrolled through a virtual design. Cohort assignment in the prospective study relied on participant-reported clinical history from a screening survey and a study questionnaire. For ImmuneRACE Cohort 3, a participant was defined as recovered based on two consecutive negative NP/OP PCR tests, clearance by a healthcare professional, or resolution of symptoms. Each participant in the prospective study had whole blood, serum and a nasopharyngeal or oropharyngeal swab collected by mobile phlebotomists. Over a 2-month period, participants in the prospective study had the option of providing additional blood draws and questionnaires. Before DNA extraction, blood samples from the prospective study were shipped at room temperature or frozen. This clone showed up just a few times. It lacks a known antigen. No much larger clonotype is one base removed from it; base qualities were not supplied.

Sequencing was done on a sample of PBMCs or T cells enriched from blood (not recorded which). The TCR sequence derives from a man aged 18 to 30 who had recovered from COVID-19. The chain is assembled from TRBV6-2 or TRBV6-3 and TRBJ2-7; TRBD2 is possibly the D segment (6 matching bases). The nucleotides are TGTGCCAGCAGTACGGGCGGAGGGGCCTACGAGCAGTACTTC. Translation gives CASSTGGGAYEQYF.